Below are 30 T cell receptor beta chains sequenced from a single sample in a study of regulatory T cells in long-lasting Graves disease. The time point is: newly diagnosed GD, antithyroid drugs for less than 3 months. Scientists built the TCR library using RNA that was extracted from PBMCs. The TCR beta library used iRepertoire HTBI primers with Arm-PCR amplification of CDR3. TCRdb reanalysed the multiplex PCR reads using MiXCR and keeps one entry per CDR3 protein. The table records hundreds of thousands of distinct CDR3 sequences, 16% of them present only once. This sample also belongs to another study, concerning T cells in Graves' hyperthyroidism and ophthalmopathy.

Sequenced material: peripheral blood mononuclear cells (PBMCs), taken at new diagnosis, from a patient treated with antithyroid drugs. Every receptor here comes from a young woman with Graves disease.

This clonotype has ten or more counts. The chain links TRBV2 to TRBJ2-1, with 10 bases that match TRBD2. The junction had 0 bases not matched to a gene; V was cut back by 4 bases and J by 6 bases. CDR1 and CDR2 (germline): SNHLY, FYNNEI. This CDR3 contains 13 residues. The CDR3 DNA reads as TGTGCCAGCAGTGGGACTAGCGGCAATGAGCAGTTCTTC. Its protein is CASSGTSGNEQFF.

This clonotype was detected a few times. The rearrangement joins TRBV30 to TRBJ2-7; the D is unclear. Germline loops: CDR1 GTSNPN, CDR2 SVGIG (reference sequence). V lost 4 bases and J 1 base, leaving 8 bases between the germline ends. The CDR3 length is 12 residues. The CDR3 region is CAWTGLSYEQYF. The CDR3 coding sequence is TGTGCCTGGACAGGTCTATCCTACGAGCAGTACTTC.

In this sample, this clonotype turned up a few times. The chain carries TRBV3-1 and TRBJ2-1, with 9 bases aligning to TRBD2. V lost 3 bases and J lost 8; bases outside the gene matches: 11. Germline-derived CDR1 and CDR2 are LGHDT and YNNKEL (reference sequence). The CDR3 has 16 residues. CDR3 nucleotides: TGTGCCAGCAGCCACCTCCCTAGCGGGATAGTCGATGAGCAGTTCTTC. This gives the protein CASSHLPSGIVDEQFF.

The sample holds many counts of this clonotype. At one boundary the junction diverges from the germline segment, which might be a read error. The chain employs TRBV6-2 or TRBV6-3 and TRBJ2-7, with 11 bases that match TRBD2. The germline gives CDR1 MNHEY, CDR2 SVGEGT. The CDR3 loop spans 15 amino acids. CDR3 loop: CASSEGTSGPYEQYF. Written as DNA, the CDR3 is TGCGCCAGCAGTGAAGGGACTAGCGGACCCTACGAGCAGTACTTC.

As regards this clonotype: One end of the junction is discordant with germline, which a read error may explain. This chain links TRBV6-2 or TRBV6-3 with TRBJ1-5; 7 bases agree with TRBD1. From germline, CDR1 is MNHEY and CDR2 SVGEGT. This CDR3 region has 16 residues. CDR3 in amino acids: CASSDGVAGGQQPQHF. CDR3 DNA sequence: TGTGCCAGCAGCGACGGGGTGGCAGGGGGGCAGCAGCCCCAACATTTT.

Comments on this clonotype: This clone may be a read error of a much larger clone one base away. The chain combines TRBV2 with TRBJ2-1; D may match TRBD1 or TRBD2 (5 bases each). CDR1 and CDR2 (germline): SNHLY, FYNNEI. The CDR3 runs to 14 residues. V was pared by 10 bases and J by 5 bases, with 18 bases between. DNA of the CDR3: TGTGCCAACAAGGGACGGATAACTCACAATGAGCAGTTCTTC. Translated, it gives CANKGRITHNEQFF.

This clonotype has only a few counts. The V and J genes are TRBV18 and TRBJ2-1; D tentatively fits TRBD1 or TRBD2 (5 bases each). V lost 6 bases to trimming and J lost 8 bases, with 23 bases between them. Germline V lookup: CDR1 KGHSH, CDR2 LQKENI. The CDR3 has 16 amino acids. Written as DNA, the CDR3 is TGTGCCAGCTCCCACGGACCAATCCCGAGGGGTGATGAGCAGTTCTTC. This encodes CASSHGPIPRGDEQFF.

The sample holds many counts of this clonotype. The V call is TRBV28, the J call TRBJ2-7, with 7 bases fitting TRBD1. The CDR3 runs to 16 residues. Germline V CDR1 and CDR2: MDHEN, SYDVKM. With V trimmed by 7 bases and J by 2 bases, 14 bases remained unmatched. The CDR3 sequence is CASTPVDRVGPYEQYF. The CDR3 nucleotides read TGTGCCAGCACCCCAGTCGACAGGGTGGGTCCCTACGAGCAGTACTTC. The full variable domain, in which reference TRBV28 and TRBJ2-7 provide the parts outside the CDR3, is DVKVTQSSRYLVKRTGEKVFLECVQDMDHENMFWYRQDPGLGLRLIYFSYDVKMKEKGDIPEGYSVSREKKERFSLILESASTNQTSMYLCASTPVDRVGPYEQYFGPGTRLTVT.

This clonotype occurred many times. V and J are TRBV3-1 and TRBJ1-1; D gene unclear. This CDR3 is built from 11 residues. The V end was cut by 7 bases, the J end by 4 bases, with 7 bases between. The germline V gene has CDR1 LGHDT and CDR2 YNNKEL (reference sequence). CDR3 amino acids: CASIRGTEAFF. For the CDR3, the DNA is TGTGCCAGCATTAGAGGCACTGAAGCTTTCTTT.

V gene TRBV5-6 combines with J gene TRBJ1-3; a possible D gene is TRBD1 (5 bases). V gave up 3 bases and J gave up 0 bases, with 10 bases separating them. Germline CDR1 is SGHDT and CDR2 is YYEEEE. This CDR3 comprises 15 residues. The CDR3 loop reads CASSSRQFSGNTIYF. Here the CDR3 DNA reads TGTGCCAGCAGCTCCCGACAGTTCTCTGGAAACACCATATATTTT.

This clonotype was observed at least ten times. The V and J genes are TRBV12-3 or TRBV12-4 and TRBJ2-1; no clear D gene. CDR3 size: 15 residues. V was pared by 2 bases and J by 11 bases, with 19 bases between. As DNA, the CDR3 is TGTGCCAGCAGTTTACGGCAGGTTCAAATTGGGCAGCAGTTCTTC. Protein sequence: CASSLRQVQIGQQFF.

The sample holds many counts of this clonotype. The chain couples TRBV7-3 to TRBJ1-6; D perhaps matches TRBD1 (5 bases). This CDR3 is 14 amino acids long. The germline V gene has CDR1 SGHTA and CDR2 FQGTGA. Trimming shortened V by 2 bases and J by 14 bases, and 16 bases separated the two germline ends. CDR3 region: CASSLDAGTSSLHF. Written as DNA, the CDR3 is TGTGCCAGCAGCTTAGACGCCGGGACGAGTTCCCTCCACTTT.

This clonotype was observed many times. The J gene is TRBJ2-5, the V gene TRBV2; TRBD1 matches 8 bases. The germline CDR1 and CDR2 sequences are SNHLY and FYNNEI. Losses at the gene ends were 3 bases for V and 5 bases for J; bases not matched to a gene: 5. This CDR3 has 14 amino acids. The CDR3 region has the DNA TGTGCCAGCAGTGATCGGACAGGGACGGAGACCCAGTACTTC. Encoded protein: CASSDRTGTETQYF.

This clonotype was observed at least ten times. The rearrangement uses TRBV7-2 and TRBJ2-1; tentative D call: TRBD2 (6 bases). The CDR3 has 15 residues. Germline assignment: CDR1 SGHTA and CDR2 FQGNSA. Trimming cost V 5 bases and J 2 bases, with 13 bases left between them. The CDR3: CASSPRDSTYNEQFF. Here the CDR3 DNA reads TGTGCCAGCAGCCCGCGGGACTCCACCTACAATGAGCAGTTCTTC.

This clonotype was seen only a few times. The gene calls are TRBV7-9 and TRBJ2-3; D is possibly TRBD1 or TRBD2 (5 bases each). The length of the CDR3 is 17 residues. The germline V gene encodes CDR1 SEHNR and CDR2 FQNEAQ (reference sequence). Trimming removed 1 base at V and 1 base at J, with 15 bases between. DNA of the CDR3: TGTGCCAGCAGCTTAGTTCTGGGGGTAGTCGGCACAGATACGCAGTATTTT. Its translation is CASSLVLGVVGTDTQYF.

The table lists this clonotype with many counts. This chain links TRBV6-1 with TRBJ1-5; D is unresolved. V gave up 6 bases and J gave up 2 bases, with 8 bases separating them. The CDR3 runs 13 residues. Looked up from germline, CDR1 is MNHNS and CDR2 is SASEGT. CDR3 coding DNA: TGTGCCAGCAGAGATTTCCGCAATCAGCCCCAGCATTTT. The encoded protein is CASRDFRNQPQHF.

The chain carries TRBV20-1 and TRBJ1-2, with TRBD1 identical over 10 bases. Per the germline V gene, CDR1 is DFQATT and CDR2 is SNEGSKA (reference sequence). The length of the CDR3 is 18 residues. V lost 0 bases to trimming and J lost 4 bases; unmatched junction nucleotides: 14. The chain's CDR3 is CSARDSGTGAFYGYGYTF. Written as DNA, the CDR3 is TGCAGTGCTAGAGATAGTGGGACAGGGGCCTTCTATGGCTATGGCTACACCTTC.

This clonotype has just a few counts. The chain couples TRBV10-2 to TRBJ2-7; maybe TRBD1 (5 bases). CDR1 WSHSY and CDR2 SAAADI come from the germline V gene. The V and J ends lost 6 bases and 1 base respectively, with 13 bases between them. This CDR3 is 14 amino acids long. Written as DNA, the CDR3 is TGCGCCAGCAGGAGTCAGGGTGATTCCTACGAGCAGTACTTC. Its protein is CASRSQGDSYEQYF.

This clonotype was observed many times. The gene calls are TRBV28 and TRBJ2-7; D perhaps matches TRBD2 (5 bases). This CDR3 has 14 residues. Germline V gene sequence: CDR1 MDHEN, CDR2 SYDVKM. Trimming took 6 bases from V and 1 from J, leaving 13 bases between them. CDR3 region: CASRFGGGSYEQYF. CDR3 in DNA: TGTGCCAGCAGGTTCGGAGGTGGGTCCTACGAGCAGTACTTC.

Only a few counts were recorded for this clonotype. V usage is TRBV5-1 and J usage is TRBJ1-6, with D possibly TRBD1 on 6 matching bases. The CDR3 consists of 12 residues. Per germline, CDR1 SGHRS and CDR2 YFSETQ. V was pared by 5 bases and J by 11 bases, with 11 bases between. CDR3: CASSPQGPPLHF. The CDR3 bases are TGCGCCAGCAGTCCACAGGGACCACCCCTCCACTTT.

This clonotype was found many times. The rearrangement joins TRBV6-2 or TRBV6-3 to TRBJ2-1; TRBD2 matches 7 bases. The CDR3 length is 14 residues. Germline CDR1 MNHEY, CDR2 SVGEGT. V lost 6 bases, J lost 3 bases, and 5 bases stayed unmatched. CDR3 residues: CASRRAGYYNEQFF. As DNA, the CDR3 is TGTGCCAGCAGGCGAGCGGGGTACTACAATGAGCAGTTCTTC.

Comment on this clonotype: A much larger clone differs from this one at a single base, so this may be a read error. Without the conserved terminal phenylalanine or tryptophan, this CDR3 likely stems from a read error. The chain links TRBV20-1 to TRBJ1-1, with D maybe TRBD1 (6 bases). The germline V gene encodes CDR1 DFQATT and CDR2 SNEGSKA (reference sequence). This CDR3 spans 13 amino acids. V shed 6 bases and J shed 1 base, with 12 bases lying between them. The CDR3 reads CSAPPTGNTEAFL. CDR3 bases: TGCAGTGCCCCCCCGACAGGGAACACTGAAGCTTTCCTT.

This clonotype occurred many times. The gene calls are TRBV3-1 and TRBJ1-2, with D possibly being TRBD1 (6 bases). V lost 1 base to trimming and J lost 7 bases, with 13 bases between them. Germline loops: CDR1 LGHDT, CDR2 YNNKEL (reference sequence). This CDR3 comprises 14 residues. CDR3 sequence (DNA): TGTGCCAGCAGCCAAGGCCGACAGGTTCCTGGCTACACCTTC. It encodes CASSQGRQVPGYTF.

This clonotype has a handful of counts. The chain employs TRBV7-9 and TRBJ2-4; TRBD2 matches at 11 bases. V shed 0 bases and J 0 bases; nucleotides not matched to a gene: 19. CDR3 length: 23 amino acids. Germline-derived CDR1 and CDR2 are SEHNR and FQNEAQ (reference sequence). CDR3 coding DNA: TGTGCCAGCAGCTTAGCGCTCGGGCTAGCGGGAGGAGTCTCGTACATAGCCAAAAACATTCAGTACTTC. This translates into CASSLALGLAGGVSYIAKNIQYF.

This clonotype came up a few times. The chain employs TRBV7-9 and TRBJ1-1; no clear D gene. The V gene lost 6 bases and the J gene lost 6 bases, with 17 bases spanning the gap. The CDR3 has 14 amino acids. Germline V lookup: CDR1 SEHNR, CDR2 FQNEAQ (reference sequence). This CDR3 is CASSPRVQYAEAFF. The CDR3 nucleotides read TGTGCCAGCAGTCCTAGGGTCCAATACGCTGAAGCTTTCTTT. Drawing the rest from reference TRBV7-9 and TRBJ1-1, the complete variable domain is DTGVSQNPRHKITKRGQNVTFRCDPISEHNRLYWYRQTLGQGPEFLTYFQNEAQLEKSRLLSDRFSAERPKGSFSTLEIQRTEQGDSAMYLCASSPRVQYAEAFFGQGTRLTVV.

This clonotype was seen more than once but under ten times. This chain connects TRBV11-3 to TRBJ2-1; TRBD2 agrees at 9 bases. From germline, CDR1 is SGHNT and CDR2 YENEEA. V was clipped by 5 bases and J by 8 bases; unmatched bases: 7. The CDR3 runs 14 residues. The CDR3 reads CASSLAGKLYEQFF. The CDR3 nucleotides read TGTGCCAGCAGCCTAGCGGGGAAACTGTATGAGCAGTTCTTC.

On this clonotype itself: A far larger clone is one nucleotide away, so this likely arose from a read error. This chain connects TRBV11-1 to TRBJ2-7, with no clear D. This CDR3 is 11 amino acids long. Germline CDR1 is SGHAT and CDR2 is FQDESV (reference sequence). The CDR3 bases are TGTGCCACCAGCTTAGAGTACGAGCAGTACTTC. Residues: CATSLEYEQYF.

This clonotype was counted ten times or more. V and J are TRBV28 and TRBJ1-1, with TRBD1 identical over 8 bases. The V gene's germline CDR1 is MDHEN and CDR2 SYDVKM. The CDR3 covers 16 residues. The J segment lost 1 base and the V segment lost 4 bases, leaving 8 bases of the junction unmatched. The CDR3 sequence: CASSSGQGYSNTEAFF. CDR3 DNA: TGTGCCAGCAGTTCCGGACAGGGCTATTCGAACACTGAAGCTTTCTTT.

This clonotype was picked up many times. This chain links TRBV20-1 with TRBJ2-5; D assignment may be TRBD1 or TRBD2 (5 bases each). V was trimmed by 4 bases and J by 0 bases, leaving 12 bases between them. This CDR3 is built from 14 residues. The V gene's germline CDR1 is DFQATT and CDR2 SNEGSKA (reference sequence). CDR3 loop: CSAIGTGNQETQYF. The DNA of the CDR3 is TGCAGTGCTATTGGGACGGGAAACCAAGAGACCCAGTACTTC.

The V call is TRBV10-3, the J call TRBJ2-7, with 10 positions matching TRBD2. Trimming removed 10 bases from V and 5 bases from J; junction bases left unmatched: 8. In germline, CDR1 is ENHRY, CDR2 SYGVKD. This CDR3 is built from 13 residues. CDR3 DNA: TGTGCCACAAGCGGGAGGGCTGCCGACGAGCAGTACTTC. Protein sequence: CATSGRAADEQYF.